This T cell receptor beta chain stems from a study of T cells after yellow fever vaccination. Background on the study: Where fractions had low cell numbers, libraries were prepared from them with the SMART-Seq v4 Ultra Low Input RNA kit.

V was pared by 8 bases and J by 6 bases, with 7 bases of the junction left unmatched. The CDR3 loop spans 13 amino acids. The germline V gene encodes CDR1 SGHTA and CDR2 FQGNSA. Remarks on this clonotype: The antigen is undetermined.

5'RACE template switching produced TCR cDNA carrying a universal primer site and UMIs. TCRdb passed the 5' RACE reads through MiXCR, listing each CDR3 protein once. The sample lists hundreds of thousands of distinct CDR3 sequences, approximately 13% occurring once. Overall study results and limits: Post-booster samples contained most primary-vaccination clones (just under 98% CD4, approximately 88% CD8). Only a small proportion of the clonotypes turned up in both the CD4 and the CD8 compartments, likely arising from convergent recombination.

V is TRBV7-2 and J is TRBJ1-5; 7 bases fit TRBD1. This receptor was obtained from a man younger than 35 who received the YFV17D yellow fever vaccine. Here the sequenced sample was CD4+ T cells sorted from PBMCs, taken 15 days after the yellow fever booster vaccination. CDR3 DNA sequence: TGTGCCAGCGGACAGGCTCTCAGTCAGCCCCAGCATTTT. Its translation is CASGQALSQPQHF.